The 29 T cell receptor beta chains reported below all come from one sample, sequenced in a study of cytomegalovirus exposure and HLA in healthy donors. 13 Jbeta primers and 60 Vbeta primers were used for the PCR. Assay: immunoSEQ multiplex PCR; the TCRdb copy retains only in-frame clones and omits some. Of 200,000 to 250,000 clones in the sample, around 80% are singletons; the top ten hold 0.58%. Sequencing was done on a sample of PBMCs. The receptors were sampled from a woman between 35 and 50 years old in good health and CMV-seronegative.

The chain combines TRBV5-1 with TRBJ1-1; 10 nucleotides match TRBD1. The CDR3 extends over 16 amino acids. V was pared by 0 bases and J by 4 bases, with 6 bases of the junction left unmatched. CDR1 and CDR2 (germline): SGHRS, YFSETQ. The CDR3 reads CASSLEGTGVTTEAFF. CDR3 sequence (DNA): TGCGCCAGCAGCTTGGAGGGGACAGGGGTTACCACTGAAGCTTTCTTT.

This chain uses TRBV5-1 with TRBJ2-1; possible D gene TRBD2, 5 bases. Germline V gene data show CDR1 as SGHRS and CDR2 as YFSETQ. The CDR3 is made up of 13 amino acids. Trimming cost V 4 bases and J 8 bases, with 13 bases left between them. The chain's CDR3 is CASSGSASDEQFF. The DNA of the CDR3 is TGCGCCAGCAGCGGGAGCGCATCCGATGAGCAGTTCTTC.

This chain links TRBV4-2 with TRBJ2-7; 8 bases line up with TRBD1. Germline V gene sequence: CDR1 LGHNA, CDR2 YNFKEQ. J gave up 3 bases and V 4 bases, and 5 bases lay outside the gene matches. The CDR3 is 14 residues long. The CDR3 region has the DNA TGTGCCAGCAGCCGGCCGGACAGGGTCTACGAGCAGTACTTC. Translating gives CASSRPDRVYEQYF.

The gene calls are TRBV7-8 and TRBJ1-1, with D hard to call. The CDR3 is made up of 13 amino acids. Trimming stripped 2 bases from V and 4 bases from J, with 8 bases between. The V gene's germline CDR1 is SGHVS and CDR2 FQNEAQ. CDR3: CASSLSGGTEAFF. As DNA, the CDR3 is TGTGCCAGCAGCTTATCGGGTGGCACTGAAGCTTTCTTT.

CDR3 protein: CASSLETPGANQPQHF. The CDR3 nucleotides are TGTGCCAGCAGCTTAGAGACCCCAGGGGCCAATCAGCCCCAGCATTTT. The genes are TRBV7-2 and TRBJ1-5; tentatively, D is TRBD1 (6 bases). The germline CDR1 and CDR2 sequences are SGHTA and FQGNSA. This CDR3 spans 16 amino acids. Trimming removed 1 base from V and 3 bases from J, with 13 bases in between.

Note on this clone: A junction end diverges from the germline sequence, so it may reflect a read error. This chain joins TRBV30 and TRBJ2-7; D perhaps matches TRBD2 (6 bases). This CDR3 comprises 14 residues. CDR1 GTSNPN and CDR2 SVGIG come from the germline V gene (reference sequence). This CDR3 is CAWRTLGAWGEQVF. The CDR3 coding sequence is TGTGCCTGGAGGACACTAGGGGCTTGGGGGGAACAGGTCTTC.

The chain carries TRBV15 and TRBJ1-4; no clear D. Trimming left V 0 bases short and J 5 bases short, with 13 bases between. The CDR3 is made up of 16 amino acids. Germline CDR1 LNHNV, CDR2 YYDKDF (reference sequence). CDR3 nucleotides: TGTGCCACCAGCAGAGATTCGGCCAGACTGAATGAAAAACTGTTTTTT. Protein: CATSRDSARLNEKLFF.

The gene calls are TRBV11-3 and TRBJ2-5, with 9 bases fitting TRBD2. V lost 6 bases, J lost 5 bases, and 7 bases stayed unmatched. CDR1 and CDR2 from the germline V gene are SGHNT and YENEEA. The CDR3 consists of 14 residues. In nucleotides, the CDR3 is TGTGCCAGCAGTATTAGCGGGGGCCGCGAGACCCAGTACTTC. Amino acid sequence: CASSISGGRETQYF.

The CDR3: CASSPSPRQDSTEAFF. For the CDR3, the DNA is TGTGCCAGCAGCCCCTCCCCGCGACAGGACAGCACTGAAGCTTTCTTT. The chain has TRBV9 and TRBJ1-1; tentative D call: TRBD1 (6 bases). The CDR3 covers 16 residues. Germline V gene lookup returns CDR1 SGDLS and CDR2 YYNGEE. Between the trimmed V and J ends, which lost 4 bases and 4 bases, there was a span of 20 bases.

V gene TRBV6-4 combines with J gene TRBJ2-3; 9 nucleotides line up with TRBD2. The CDR3 has 15 residues. From germline, CDR1 is MRHNA and CDR2 SNTAGT. Losses at the gene ends were 8 bases for V and 3 bases for J; bases not matched to a gene: 9. The CDR3 protein is CASAVRGGATDTQYF. The CDR3 bases are TGTGCCAGCGCCGTCCGCGGGGGGGCGACAGATACGCAGTATTTT.

J is TRBJ2-5 and V is TRBV2; possible D gene TRBD2, 6 bases. Trimming pared 6 bases from V and 11 bases from J, leaving 16 bases between. The V gene's germline CDR1 is SNHLY and CDR2 FYNNEI. The CDR3 has 12 residues. In DNA, the CDR3 is TGTGCCAGCAGACCCGGGAGCGGACTACAGTACTTC. This encodes CASRPGSGLQYF.

The chain links TRBV5-1 to TRBJ2-3; D call uncertain. The V end lost 0 bases, the J end lost 2 bases, and 7 bases lay between the germline ends. CDR3 size: 14 residues. Germline V lookup: CDR1 SGHRS, CDR2 YFSETQ. CDR3 DNA: TGCGCCAGCAGCTTGGACGGGTTCACAGATACGCAGTATTTT. This codes for CASSLDGFTDTQYF.

The V call is TRBV2, the J call TRBJ1-1; D may be TRBD1 (6 bases). This CDR3 has 16 amino acids. V lost 6 bases, J lost 4 bases, and 21 bases lay in between. In germline, CDR1 is SNHLY, CDR2 FYNNEI. CDR3 in DNA: TGTGCCAGCAGACAGGGTGGAGGTTGGGTGAGCACTGAAGCTTTCTTT. Protein sequence: CASRQGGGWVSTEAFF.

This clone was observed a few times. This chain links TRBV11-2 with TRBJ2-3, with D hard to call. Deletions cut 1 base from V and 0 bases from J, with 5 bases between. CDR1 and CDR2 (germline): SGHAT, FQNNGV. There are 14 residues in the CDR3. The CDR3 loop is CASSLAQSTDTQYF. The DNA of the CDR3 is TGTGCCAGCAGCTTAGCACAGAGCACAGATACGCAGTATTTT.

The genes are TRBV12-5 and TRBJ2-3, with 7 bases lining up with TRBD1. In germline, CDR1 is LGHNT, CDR2 FRNRAP. This CDR3 has 15 residues. J gave up 2 bases and V 3 bases, and 5 bases lay outside the gene matches. CDR3 residues: CASGFRGQSTDTQYF. The DNA of the CDR3 is TGTGCTAGTGGTTTTCGGGGACAGTCCACAGATACGCAGTATTTT.

This clone was recorded a few times. The chain joins TRBV5-6 to TRBJ1-2; D is possibly TRBD1 (5 bases). The germline gives CDR1 SGHDT, CDR2 YYEEEE. V was pared by 2 bases and J by 6 bases, with 11 bases between. This CDR3 contains 13 residues. The CDR3 DNA reads TGTGCCAGCAGCTTTGGAACAGGCCATGGCTACACCTTC. Translated: CASSFGTGHGYTF. Full variable domain (rest looked up from reference TRBV5-6 and TRBJ1-2): DAGVTQSPTHLIKTRGQQVTLRCSPKSGHDTVSWYQQALGQGPQFIFQYYEEEERQRGNFPDRFSGHQFPNYSSELNVNALLLGDSALYLCASSFGTGHGYTFGSGTRLTVV.

This chain links TRBV29-1 with TRBJ2-7; 7 positions agree with TRBD2. V lost 8 bases to trimming and J lost 2 bases; unmatched junction nucleotides: 6. This CDR3 contains 12 residues. Germline V lookup: CDR1 SQVTM, CDR2 ANQGSEA. CDR3 sequence (DNA): TGCAGCATCCGGGGGGTTACCTACGAGCAGTACTTC. This encodes CSIRGVTYEQYF.

The chain is built from TRBV5-1 and TRBJ2-1, with 10 positions matching TRBD2. With 4 bases clipped from V and 9 bases from J, the junction kept 7 bases outside the gene matches. There are 14 residues in the CDR3. Germline-derived CDR1 and CDR2 are SGHRS and YFSETQ. For the CDR3, the DNA is TGCGCCAGCAGCCCCGGACTAGCGGCGGGTGAGCAGTTCTTC. Its translation: CASSPGLAAGEQFF.

This chain uses TRBV4-3 with TRBJ2-7; D might be TRBD1 (5 bases). Germline V gene data show CDR1 as LGHNA and CDR2 as YSLEER. V was shortened by 3 bases and J by 3 bases, with 9 bases between the two germline ends. This CDR3 spans 13 amino acids. The CDR3 is CASSHSGHYEQYF. CDR3 DNA sequence: TGCGCCAGCAGCCATAGTGGACACTACGAGCAGTACTTC.

CDR3 in amino acids: CASSLLGGGGNTIYF. The CDR3 DNA is TGTGCCAGCAGTTTATTAGGGGGCGGTGGAAACACCATATATTTT. This chain links TRBV27 with TRBJ1-3, with 7 bases identical to TRBD1. V was pared by 1 base and J by 3 bases, with 3 bases of the junction left unmatched. Per the germline V gene, CDR1 is MNHEY and CDR2 is SMNVEV (reference sequence). The CDR3 extends over 15 amino acids.

This chain links TRBV7-9 with TRBJ2-1; maybe TRBD2 (6 bases). Trimming left V 2 bases short and J 8 bases short, with 13 bases between. CDR1 and CDR2 from the germline V gene are SEHNR and FQNEAQ (reference sequence). This CDR3 spans 14 amino acids. CDR3 sequence (DNA): TGTGCCAGCAGCTTACAGAGGGCTAGCGATGAGCAGTTCTTC. It translates to CASSLQRASDEQFF.

V usage is TRBV19 and J usage is TRBJ2-1; D remains ambiguous. V lost 6 bases to trimming and J lost 7 bases, with 10 bases between them. Germline assignment: CDR1 LNHDA and CDR2 SQIVND (reference sequence). There are 12 residues in the CDR3. The CDR3 protein is CASSPGKNEQFF. In nucleotides, the CDR3 is TGTGCCAGTAGCCCGGGTAAGAATGAGCAGTTCTTC.

V usage is TRBV11-2 and J usage is TRBJ1-6; the match to TRBD1 covers 9 bases. In germline, CDR1 is SGHAT, CDR2 FQNNGV. Losses at the gene ends were 5 bases for V and 8 bases for J; bases not matched to a gene: 4. This CDR3 has 14 residues. CDR3 sequence: CASSLGQGDSPLHF. CDR3 nucleotide sequence: TGTGCCAGCAGCCTGGGACAGGGCGATTCACCCCTCCACTTT.

V gene TRBV2 combines with J gene TRBJ2-7; tentatively, D is TRBD2 (6 bases). V lost 6 bases and J lost 0, with 12 bases in between. CDR1 and CDR2 (germline): SNHLY, FYNNEI. This CDR3 is built from 14 residues. In DNA form, the CDR3 reads TGTGCCAGCAGGAGGGGAGGTGGCTCCTACGAGCAGTACTTC. It encodes CASRRGGGSYEQYF.

The V gene is TRBV6-5, the J gene TRBJ2-7; D is possibly TRBD1 (5 bases). The CDR3 is 13 amino acids. The germline V gene encodes CDR1 MNHEY and CDR2 SVGAGI. V was clipped by 2 bases and J by 2 bases, with 7 bases between them. CDR3 DNA: TGTGCCAGCAGTTACGACAGAACCTACGAGCAGTACTTC. This encodes CASSYDRTYEQYF.

The V gene is TRBV7-8, the J gene TRBJ2-7, with a possible D match to TRBD1 (6 bases). The CDR3 extends over 14 amino acids. The V end was cut by 2 bases, the J end by 3 bases, with 11 bases between. Germline values: CDR1 SGHVS, CDR2 FQNEAQ. This CDR3 is CASSLSHRDYEQYF. DNA for the CDR3: TGTGCCAGCAGCTTAAGTCACAGGGACTACGAGCAGTACTTC.

This clone turned up a few times. This CDR3 is also generated by other DNA sequences in the sample. Here the CDR3 DNA reads TGTGCCAGCAGCTCACAGGGGAGAGACACTGAAGCTTTCTTT. Its translation: CASSSQGRDTEAFF. This chain connects TRBV5-6 to TRBJ1-1; 7 nucleotides align to TRBD1. Germline V gives CDR1 SGHDT, CDR2 YYEEEE. The CDR3 runs to 14 residues. After removal of 3 bases from V and 3 bases from J, the junction contained 5 bases not matched to a gene.

The CDR3 sequence is CASSLSSRLASGSYEQYF. The CDR3 DNA reads TGTGCCAGCAGTTTATCATCCCGTTTGGCTAGCGGCTCCTACGAGCAGTACTTC. The V call is TRBV27, the J call TRBJ2-7, with 7 bases matching TRBD2. Looked up from germline, CDR1 is MNHEY and CDR2 is SMNVEV (reference sequence). CDR3 length: 18 residues. The junction had 11 bases not matched to a gene; V was cut back by 0 bases and J by 0 bases.

The chain uses TRBV5-1 and TRBJ1-3; D gene uncertain. The V end was cut by 5 bases, the J end by 4 bases, with 7 bases between. Germline CDR1 and CDR2: SGHRS and YFSETQ. This CDR3 spans 12 amino acids. CDR3 nucleotides: TGCGCCAGCAGGTCGTCCGGAAACACCATATATTTT. This codes for CASRSSGNTIYF. Supplemented by reference TRBV5-1 and TRBJ1-3, the full variable domain reads KAGVTQTPRYLIKTRGQQVTLSCSPISGHRSVSWYQQTPGQGLQFLFEYFSETQRNKGNFPGRFSGRQFSNSRSEMNVSTLELGDSALYLCASRSSGNTIYFGEGSWLTVV.